Detailed here is one TCR beta chain. This clone was detected a few times. Its antigen is unknown. Nothing much larger sits one base from this clone, and base qualities are not available. Genomic DNA was isolated with the QIAamp DNA kit from frozen aliquots of single-cell suspensions that had not been sorted. Surgically resected non-small cell lung cancer tissue was used for the tumour samples. Tissues arrived within 2 hours of resection and were immediately processed into single-cell suspensions. Tissue was mechanically dissociated and enzymatically digested with DNase I, collagenase I and hyaluronidase for approximately 30 minutes at 37 °C, then filtered and RBC-lysed. A two-step multiplex PCR amplified TCR-beta CDR3 regions from genomic DNA, and the second step of the PCR added Illumina-compatible adaptors. TCR-beta immunosequencing was carried out on an Illumina platform through the commercial immunoSEQ service. Concerning the study's data processing: Two measures summarised the repertoires: productive clonality, and Top 10 Clones, meaning the percentage of T-cell templates coming from the ten most frequent sequences. Values of productive clonality ranged from 0 to 1, with a monoclonal population indicated by a value of 1. Using log10 scatter plots, tumour-associated clones were identified as sequences that made up at least 0.1% of tumour T-cell templates yet were absent from the matched non-adjacent lung. Student's t-tests were used for two-group comparisons, ANOVA was used for stages, and linear regression was used for relationships, with analyses conducted in GraphPad Prism7 and R. The table comes from immuneACCESS by way of TCRdb, which keeps in-frame sequences with V and J called. Part of the clones is missing from these tables; in studies checked, under half for an unresolved V gene and the rest for unknown reasons. V and J calls and clone size are as listed in that table; D and trimming were resolved from the DNA. Counted in this sample were around 13,000 clones; roughly 68% of them appeared once. 13% to 15% of the sample goes to the ten largest clones.

This sample stems from a study of immune cell composition in non-small cell lung cancer (TCRdb year 2017). Regarding the complete study: Histologic subtype, mostly lung adenocarcinoma or squamous cell carcinoma, was determined with H&E together with p63, CK5, Napsin A and TTF-1 immunohistochemistry. TCR-beta sequencing from Adaptive Biotechnologies was done on approximately 32 paired sets of NSCLC tumour and non-adjacent lung specimens and on roughly 28 tumour-only specimens. Supplementary cohort #1 consisted of approximately eleven lung adenocarcinoma cases with paired tumour/lung TCR-beta sequencing and with TIL populations generated to assess tumour reactivity. A few tumour specimens that had TCR-beta data belonged to rare histological subtypes and were left out of the subtype comparisons.

Paper-wide results and their limitations: No significant correlation was found between tumour TCR-beta clonality and smoking pack-years. Tumour-associated clones >0.5% were found in nearly half of NSCLC cases, namely in around 36% of adenocarcinomas versus around four fifths of squamous carcinomas. Top 10 clone scores and productive clonality were significantly higher in lung squamous cell carcinoma than in lung adenocarcinoma tumours. Across fewer than 13 adenocarcinoma cases, the maximal tumour-associated clone frequency showed a strong correlation with TIL tumour reactivity, but overall clonality showed no such correlation. The reactivity cohort contained only nine to ten cases, and the tumour-reactive clones were not shown to have sequences in common with the dominant in vivo tumour-associated clones.

Specimen: lung tumor tissue. The sequence derives from a human donor with non-small cell lung cancer.

The DNA sequence is as follows: TGTGCCAGTAGTCCGGAGGACGGTTCACCCCTCCACTTT. This codes for CASSPEDGSPLHF. The V and J genes are TRBV19 and TRBJ1-6, with the D gene uncertain. CDR1 and CDR2 (LNHDA, SQIVND) derive from the germline V gene (reference sequence). Measured from the cysteine to the phenylalanine, the CDR3 is 13 residues long. The only DNA kept is the CDR3, 39 bases in frame from the first base. Cut back by 5 bases and 9 bases, the V and J ends lie 11 bases apart.